This T cell receptor (beta chain) was captured by sequencing in a study of CD8 T cells in Susac syndrome. A note on this clonotype: Its antigen is as yet unknown.

An amount of RNA that ranged from 0.5 to 1 ug was reverse transcribed with random hexamers. A single record per CDR3 protein comes from TCRdb applying MiXCR to the immunoSEQ multiplex PCR reads. The table shows approximately 190,000 distinct CDR3 sequences, with 95% occurring only once. Study-wide results and caveats: Clonal expansion of CD8+ cells in Susac peaked in TEMRA cells (and in active patients).

The CD8+ and CD4+ T cells were isolated magnetically using a negative isolation approach, whereas the TEMRA cells were enriched by FACS. Sequences were obtained from CD8+ T cells from PBMCs. This TCR came from a human donor with Susac syndrome.

As DNA, the CDR3 is TGTGCCAGCAGACCCCAGGGGGCCCACAATGAGCAGTTCTTC. Residues: CASRPQGAHNEQFF. This sequence joins TRBV28 and TRBJ2-1, with TRBD1 matching over 8 bases. V dropped 6 bases and J dropped 5; count of bases not matched to a gene: 6. Germline CDR1 and CDR2: MDHEN and SYDVKM. The CDR3 spans 14 residues. Filled out from reference TRBV28 and TRBJ2-1, the complete variable domain reads DVKVTQSSRYLVKRTGEKVFLECVQDMDHENMFWYRQDPGLGLRLIYFSYDVKMKEKGDIPEGYSVSREKKERFSLILESASTNQTSMYLCASRPQGAHNEQFFGPGTRLTVL.